This record covers a single TCR beta chain. Germline values: CDR1 MDHEN, CDR2 SYDVKM. This CDR3 has 15 residues. With V trimmed by 5 bases and J by 4 bases, 10 bases remained unmatched. This sample was taken from a study of T-cell reconstitution after alpha-beta-depleted transplantation in children. TCRbeta library construction was performed incorporating unique molecular identifiers. From the PCR reads, TCRdb called clonotypes with MiXCR, one entry per CDR3 protein. Counted here are 84,000 or so distinct CDR3 sequences, 15% occurring once; the ten biggest clones make up around 20%. The source material was PBMCs, mostly from graft donor cells, sampled 180 days after TCRalphabeta/CD19-depleted stem cell transplant. The receptor was derived from a male patient between 2 and 10 years old who had a stem cell transplant for acute lymphoblastic leukemia, so the T cells may come from the graft donor. The V gene is TRBV28, the J gene TRBJ1-2; the match to TRBD1 covers 7 bases. The CDR3: CASSLADRDSYGYTF. The CDR3 DNA follows: TGTGCCAGCAGTCTAGCCGACCGGGACAGCTATGGCTACACCTTC.